Each of the 17 T cell receptor beta chains below was sequenced from the same sample in a study of T cells in Graves' hyperthyroidism and ophthalmopathy. Amplified TCR beta CDR3 regions came from RNA transcripts. In the first-round RT-PCR of the TCR CDR3, the HTBI primer set was used. TCRdb reanalysed the multiplex PCR reads using MiXCR and keeps one entry per CDR3 protein. In the table there are hundreds of thousands of distinct CDR3 sequences, over 12% of which are singletons. The sequencing input was blood. The receptors come from a man aged 18 to 30 with Graves' ophthalmopathy.

This clonotype was counted ten times or more. The chain has TRBV29-1 and TRBJ2-1; D is unresolved. The germline V gene encodes CDR1 SQVTM and CDR2 ANQGSEA. The V gene lost 4 bases and the J gene lost 8 bases, with 15 bases spanning the gap. The CDR3 covers 13 residues. CDR3 sequence (DNA): TGCAGCGTTGTTGACCCGTTCGCATATGAGCAGTTCTTC. Translated, it gives CSVVDPFAYEQFF.

This clonotype was recorded at least ten times. The chain is built from TRBV6-2 or TRBV6-3 and TRBJ2-5; 8 bases line up with TRBD2. Germline values: CDR1 MNHEY, CDR2 SVGEGT. Germline trimming cut 2 bases from V and 2 bases from J; bases unmatched to any gene: 10. The CDR3 sequence is 17 residues long. CDR3 bases: TGTGCCAGCAGTTACCTGGTGACGGGAGGGACGCAAGAGACCCAGTACTTC. Amino acids: CASSYLVTGGTQETQYF.

This clonotype showed up many times. The V call is TRBV30, the J call TRBJ2-5; the D is unclear. The V and J ends lost 0 bases and 4 bases respectively, with 12 bases between them. Germline V gene data show CDR1 as GTSNPN and CDR2 as SVGIG (reference sequence). This CDR3 contains 14 residues. This CDR3 is CAWSVEELPETQYF. Written as DNA, the CDR3 is TGTGCCTGGAGTGTAGAGGAGCTCCCAGAGACCCAGTACTTC.

At least ten counts were recorded for this clonotype. This sequence joins TRBV12-3 or TRBV12-4 and TRBJ2-5, with a tentative D call TRBD2 (6 bases). V was clipped by 3 bases and J by 5 bases, with 13 bases between them. The CDR3 contains 14 residues. The CDR3 reads CASSFISGGETQYF. CDR3 nucleotides: TGTGCCAGCAGTTTTATAAGCGGAGGGGAGACCCAGTACTTC.

CDR3 DNA: TGTGCCAGCAGTGAAACCCTAGAGAGCTCCTACAATGAGCAGTTCTTC. Translating gives CASSETLESSYNEQFF. The chain recombines TRBV6-1 with TRBJ2-1; D uncertain. The CDR3 runs to 16 residues. The germline gives CDR1 MNHNS, CDR2 SASEGT. The V end was cut by 2 bases, the J end by 0 bases, with 11 bases between.

This chain links TRBV7-8 with TRBJ2-5; 11 bases match TRBD2. This CDR3 is 16 amino acids long. The V and J ends lost 5 bases and 0 bases, in that order; junction bases with no gene match: 5. CDR1 is SGHVS and CDR2 is FQNEAQ in the germline V gene. The CDR3 bases are TGTGCCAGCAGCCAACTAGCGGGAGTCTACCAAGAGACCCAGTACTTC. This codes for CASSQLAGVYQETQYF. Complete variable domain (other parts from reference TRBV7-8 and TRBJ2-5): GAGVSQSPRYKVAKRGQDVALRCDPISGHVSLFWYQQALGQGPEFLTYFQNEAQLDKSGLPSDRFFAERPEGSVSTLKIQRTQQEDSAVYLCASSQLAGVYQETQYFGPGTRLLVL.

This clonotype was detected once. This clone may be a read error of a much larger clone one base away. V gene TRBV20-1 combines with J gene TRBJ2-1; possibly TRBD1 for D (5 bases). V was pared by 6 bases and J by 7 bases, with 16 bases between. In germline, CDR1 is DFQATT, CDR2 SNEGSKA (reference sequence). The CDR3 sequence is 13 residues long. CDR3 DNA sequence: TGCAGTGCCAAGGGCCCTGGGGCGAATGAGCAGTTCTTC. Protein sequence: CSAKGPGANEQFF.

The sample holds many counts of this clonotype. The chain couples TRBV11-3 to TRBJ2-1; no firm D call. The germline gives CDR1 SGHNT, CDR2 YENEEA. This CDR3 has 15 residues. The V gene lost 2 bases and the J gene lost 0 bases, with 8 bases spanning the gap. The CDR3 here is CASSLIGSSYNEQFF. The CDR3 DNA follows: TGTGCCAGCAGCTTAATCGGAAGCTCCTACAATGAGCAGTTCTTC.

At least ten counts were recorded for this clonotype. V is TRBV27 and J is TRBJ2-1, with TRBD2 matching over 11 bases. The trim removed 0 bases at V and 2 bases at J, leaving 9 bases unmatched. CDR3 length: 19 residues. Germline V gene sequence: CDR1 MNHEY, CDR2 SMNVEV (reference sequence). The CDR3 DNA sequence: TGTGCCAGCAGTTTATCCCCGTATACTAGCGGGGGTACCTACAATGAGCAGTTCTTC. Amino acids: CASSLSPYTSGGTYNEQFF.

This clonotype was picked up many times. V is TRBV30 and J is TRBJ1-1; D is unresolved. V was pared by 8 bases and J by 1 base, with 11 bases between. Germline loops: CDR1 GTSNPN, CDR2 SVGIG (reference sequence). The CDR3 length is 12 residues. Here the CDR3 reads CAERTENTEAFF. The CDR3 nucleotides read TGTGCCGAGAGGACGGAGAACACTGAAGCTTTCTTT.

The chain has TRBV19 and TRBJ1-1; 9 nucleotides agree with TRBD1. V lost 3 bases to trimming and J lost 1 base; unmatched junction nucleotides: 6. The V gene's germline CDR1 is LNHDA and CDR2 SQIVND (reference sequence). This CDR3 comprises 16 residues. The chain's CDR3 is CASSMLGQGPNTEAFF. In DNA form, the CDR3 reads TGTGCCAGTAGTATGTTGGGACAGGGACCGAACACTGAAGCTTTCTTT.

This clonotype showed up many times. This chain connects TRBV7-2 to TRBJ2-4; no definite D call. The CDR3 extends over 15 amino acids. CDR1 is SGHTA, CDR2 FQGNSA, per germline. V was shortened by 0 bases and J by 9 bases, with 15 bases between the two germline ends. The CDR3: CASSLALRPKGIQYF. DNA for the CDR3: TGTGCCAGCAGCTTAGCACTTAGGCCAAAGGGCATTCAGTACTTC.

At least ten counts were recorded for this clonotype. This rearrangement joins TRBV7-8 to TRBJ2-1; unclear D gene. The V gene lost 5 bases and the J gene lost 0 bases, with 14 bases spanning the gap. Germline loops: CDR1 SGHVS, CDR2 FQNEAQ. The length of the CDR3 is 16 residues. CDR3 residues: CASSDFRFSSYNEQFF. CDR3 nucleotide sequence: TGTGCCAGCAGCGACTTCAGGTTTAGCTCCTACAATGAGCAGTTCTTC.

In this sample, this clonotype turned up many times. This sequence joins TRBV7-2 and TRBJ2-5, with TRBD1 matching over 9 bases. CDR1 and CDR2 from the germline V gene are SGHTA and FQGNSA. After removal of 5 bases from V and 6 bases from J, the junction contained 7 bases not matched to a gene. The CDR3 is made up of 14 amino acids. The CDR3 DNA follows: TGTGCCAGCAGCCAAGACAGGGGGTTCAAGACCCAGTACTTC. Amino acids: CASSQDRGFKTQYF.

This clonotype occurred many times. The chain uses TRBV11-3 and TRBJ2-7; the match to TRBD1 covers 9 bases. The CDR3 is 17 amino acids. Germline lookup yields CDR1 SGHNT and CDR2 YENEEA. The V segment lost 0 bases and the J segment 6 bases; nucleotides outside the gene matches: 12. CDR3 nucleotides: TGTGCCAGCAGCTTAGACTCAACAGGGGGCTTTGGACGCGAGCAGTACTTC. As protein: CASSLDSTGGFGREQYF. The full variable domain, with the rest looked up from reference TRBV11-3 and TRBJ2-7, is EAGVVQSPRYKIIEKKQPVAFWCNPISGHNTLYWYLQNLGQGPELLIRYENEEAVDDSQLPKDRFSAERLKGVDSTLKIQPAELGDSAVYLCASSLDSTGGFGREQYFGPGTRLTVT.

CDR3 in amino acids: CASSQTGEQYF. CDR3 DNA: TGTGCCAGCAGCCAGACTGGCGAGCAGTACTTC. The gene calls are TRBV4-2 and TRBJ2-7; D unresolved. The V gene lost 3 bases and the J gene lost 6 bases, with 6 bases spanning the gap. This CDR3 region has 11 residues. CDR1 and CDR2 from the germline V gene are LGHNA and YNFKEQ.

The chain employs TRBV9 and TRBJ2-5; D may be TRBD2 (5 bases). Trimming took off 0 bases at V and 5 bases at J, with 11 bases between the two ends. CDR3 length: 14 amino acids. Germline-derived CDR1 and CDR2 are SGDLS and YYNGEE. CDR3 residues: CASSVVGVEETQYF. The CDR3 DNA sequence: TGTGCCAGCAGCGTAGTCGGGGTGGAGGAGACCCAGTACTTC. Supplemented by reference TRBV9 and TRBJ2-5, the full variable domain reads DSGVTQTPKHLITATGQRVTLRCSPRSGDLSVYWYQQSLDQGLQFLIQYYNGEERAKGNILERFSAQQFPDLHSELNLSSLELGDSALYFCASSVVGVEETQYFGPGTRLLVL.